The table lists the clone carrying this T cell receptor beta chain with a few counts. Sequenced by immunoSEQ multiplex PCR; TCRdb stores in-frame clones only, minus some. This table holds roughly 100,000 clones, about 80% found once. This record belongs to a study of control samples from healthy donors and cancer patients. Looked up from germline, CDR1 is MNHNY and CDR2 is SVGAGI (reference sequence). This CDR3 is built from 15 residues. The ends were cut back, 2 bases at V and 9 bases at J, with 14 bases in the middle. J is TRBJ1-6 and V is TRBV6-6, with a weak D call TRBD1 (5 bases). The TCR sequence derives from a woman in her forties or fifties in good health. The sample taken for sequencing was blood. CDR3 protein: CASSYTSGSGSPLHF. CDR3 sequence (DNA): TGTGCCAGCAGTTACACTTCAGGGAGCGGTTCACCCCTCCACTTT.